One sample yielded the 10 T cell receptor beta chains listed below, sequenced in a study of T cell responses to AZD1222 COVID-19 vaccine. Only in-frame clones appear in the TCRdb table, and some are missing; sequencing was by immunoSEQ multiplex PCR. The repertoire holds approximately 150,000 clones, around nine tenths seen once, with 4% to 4.5% in the top ten. Here the sequenced sample was peripheral blood, taken 28 days after the second AZD1222 dose. These receptors originate from an adult who received the AZD1222 COVID-19 vaccine.

This sequence joins TRBV7-2 and TRBJ1-1; no definite D call. The V end was cut by 2 bases, the J end by 6 bases, with 13 bases between. This CDR3 is 14 amino acids long. CDR1 SGHTA and CDR2 FQGNSA come from the germline V gene. The CDR3 protein is CASSLMGSGSEAFF. The CDR3 nucleotides are TGTGCCAGCAGCTTAATGGGCTCCGGATCTGAAGCTTTCTTT.

The chain combines TRBV19 with TRBJ1-2, with unresolved D. This CDR3 has 14 residues. The germline V gene has CDR1 LNHDA and CDR2 SQIVND (reference sequence). V lost 2 bases and J 3 bases, leaving 10 bases between the germline ends. CDR3 coding DNA: TGTGCCAGTAGTATACCGGGGTTCTACTATGGCTACACCTTC. Protein sequence: CASSIPGFYYGYTF. The entire variable domain, with the rest obtained from reference TRBV19 and TRBJ1-2, is as follows: DGGITQSPKYLFRKEGQNVTLSCEQNLNHDAMYWYRQDPGQGLRLIYYSQIVNDFQKGDIAEGYSVSREKKESFPLTVTSAQKNPTAFYLCASSIPGFYYGYTFGSGTRLTVV.

This clone has a handful of counts. The rearrangement uses TRBV6-5 and TRBJ1-1, with D possibly matching TRBD1 (6 bases). This CDR3 spans 14 amino acids. V was pared by 6 bases and J by 4 bases, with 15 bases between. Germline CDR1 reads MNHEY; CDR2 reads SVGAGI. The DNA for the CDR3 is TGTGCCAGCAGGGTTAAACAGGGCGCCACTGAAGCTTTCTTT. Its translation: CASRVKQGATEAFF.

The V gene is TRBV2, the J gene TRBJ1-4, with unresolved D. Trimming removed 7 bases from V and 3 bases from J, with 9 bases in between. Germline V gene data show CDR1 as SNHLY and CDR2 as FYNNEI. The CDR3 has 13 residues. The CDR3 DNA reads as TGTGCCAGCATTGGGCTGGCTAATGAAAAACTGTTTTTT. This translates into CASIGLANEKLFF.

This clone was detected once. This chain connects TRBV6-1 to TRBJ1-4; D gene uncertain. Germline V CDR1 and CDR2: MNHNS, SASEGT. V lost 3 bases and J lost 4, with 6 bases in between. The CDR3 runs 13 residues. For the CDR3, the DNA is TGTGCCAGCAGTGAGAACAGTAATGAAAAACTGTTTTTT. Translated, it gives CASSENSNEKLFF.

The chain links TRBV19 to TRBJ1-5; D is unclear. The CDR3 is 12 amino acids. Germline CDR1 and CDR2: LNHDA and SQIVND (reference sequence). The V gene lost 5 bases and the J gene lost 6 bases, with 8 bases spanning the gap. The CDR3 spells CASSPRSQPQHF. Here the CDR3 DNA reads TGTGCCAGTAGTCCCCGGAGTCAGCCCCAGCATTTT.

The chain has TRBV18 and TRBJ1-1; D not resolved. Between the trimmed V and J ends, which lost 1 base and 1 base, there was a span of 7 bases. From germline, CDR1 is KGHSH and CDR2 LQKENI. The length of the CDR3 is 14 residues. CDR3 amino acids: CASSPQGWNTEAFF. The DNA for the CDR3 is TGTGCCAGCTCACCACAGGGATGGAACACTGAAGCTTTCTTT.

The CDR3 is CASSKKHATNEKLFF. CDR3 DNA: TGTGCCAGCAGCAAAAAACACGCAACTAATGAAAAACTGTTTTTT. The chain couples TRBV21-1 to TRBJ1-4; the table's D gene call, TRBD1, was not cross checked with the DNA. TRBV21-1 corresponds to a pseudogene. The CDR3 runs to 15 residues.

The chain is built from TRBV7-2 and TRBJ2-1; D is possibly TRBD1 (5 bases). The CDR3 is 13 amino acids. Germline-derived CDR1 and CDR2 are SGHTA and FQGNSA. V shed 1 base and J shed 12 bases, with 13 bases lying between them. The CDR3 coding sequence is TGTGCCAGCAGCTTAGTAGGTCGTCAGGGGCAGTTCTTC. Its translation is CASSLVGRQGQFF.

The V call is TRBV4-1, the J call TRBJ1-4, with unresolved D. Per the germline V gene, CDR1 is MGHRA and CDR2 is YSYEKL. V lost 0 bases and J 8 bases, leaving 16 bases between the germline ends. The CDR3 covers 16 residues. The CDR3, as DNA: TGCGCCAGCAGCCAAGAGGGTGGAGGGCGGGAAGAAAAACTGTTTTTT. As protein: CASSQEGGGREEKLFF.